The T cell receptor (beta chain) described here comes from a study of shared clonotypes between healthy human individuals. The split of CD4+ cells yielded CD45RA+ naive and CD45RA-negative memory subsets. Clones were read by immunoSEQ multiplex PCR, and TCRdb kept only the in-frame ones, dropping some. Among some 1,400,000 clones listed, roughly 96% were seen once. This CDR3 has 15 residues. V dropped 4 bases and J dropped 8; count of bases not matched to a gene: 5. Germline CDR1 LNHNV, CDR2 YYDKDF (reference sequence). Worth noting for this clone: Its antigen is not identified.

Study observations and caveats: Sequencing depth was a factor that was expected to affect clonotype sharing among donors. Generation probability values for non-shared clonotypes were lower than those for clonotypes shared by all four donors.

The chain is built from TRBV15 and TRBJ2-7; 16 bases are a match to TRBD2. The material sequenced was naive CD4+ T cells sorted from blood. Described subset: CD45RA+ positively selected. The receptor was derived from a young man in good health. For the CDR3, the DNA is TGTGCCACCAGCAACCAGGGACTAGCGGGAGGGAAGCAGTACTTC. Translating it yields CATSNQGLAGGKQYF.